This entry is about one T cell receptor beta chain. Its antigen is still unknown. Trimming cost V 4 bases and J 6 bases, with 19 bases left between them. Germline V gene data show CDR1 as DFQATT and CDR2 as SNEGSKA (reference sequence). The CDR3 totals 14 residues. The source of the sample is a study of response to subunit inactivated influenza vaccine. Findings and caveats of the study: There was a suggestion from the authors that each seasonal influenza vaccination recruits few new T cells.

One entry per CDR3 protein, called by TCRdb with MiXCR from the RT-PCR reads. This table holds 600,000 to 850,000 distinct CDR3 sequences, 14% found once. Here the sequenced sample was PBMCs from blood, taken approximately 15 days before vaccination. The chain is built from TRBV20-1 and TRBJ2-7; D tentatively fits TRBD1 or TRBD2 (5 bases each). This sequence originates from a man aged 50-60 years who received an inactivated influenza vaccine. The CDR3 here is CSATRGAPAGEQYF. The CDR3 bases are TGCAGTGCTACCCGAGGGGCCCCCGCGGGCGAGCAGTACTTC.